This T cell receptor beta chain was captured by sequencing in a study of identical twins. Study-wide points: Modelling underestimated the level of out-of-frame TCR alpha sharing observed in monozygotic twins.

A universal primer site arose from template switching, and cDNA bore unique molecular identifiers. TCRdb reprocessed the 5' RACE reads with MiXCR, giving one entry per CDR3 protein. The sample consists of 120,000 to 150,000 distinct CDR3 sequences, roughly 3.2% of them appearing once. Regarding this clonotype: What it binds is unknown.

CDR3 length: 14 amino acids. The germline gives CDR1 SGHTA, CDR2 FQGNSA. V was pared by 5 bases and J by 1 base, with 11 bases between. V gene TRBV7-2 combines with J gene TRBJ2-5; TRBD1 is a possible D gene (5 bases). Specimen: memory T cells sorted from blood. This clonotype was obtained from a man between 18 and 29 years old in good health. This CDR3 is CASSRSRVQETQYF. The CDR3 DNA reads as TGTGCCAGCAGCCGTAGCAGGGTCCAAGAGACCCAGTACTTC.